The 4 T cell receptor beta chains given below trace back to one sample, sequenced in a study of shared clonotypes between healthy human individuals. Measured with immunoSEQ multiplex PCR; TCRdb has only the in-frame clones, and not every one. The table lists 2 million to 2.5 million clones, around 95% of them singletons, with 0.13% in the top ten. Sequenced sample: naive CD4+ T cells sorted from blood. Subset: CD45RA+ positively selected. These receptors were collected from a young man in good health.

The V call is TRBV4-3, the J call TRBJ2-7; TRBD2 matches 10 bases. In germline, CDR1 is LGHNA, CDR2 YSLEER. V lost 1 base to trimming and J lost 5 bases; unmatched junction nucleotides: 8. The CDR3 spans 16 residues. The CDR3 region has the DNA TGCGCCAGCAGCCAAGGGGCTAGCGGGAGAATCGACGAGCAGTACTTC. This sequence encodes CASSQGASGRIDEQYF.

V and J are TRBV18 and TRBJ2-5; D gene uncertain. CDR1 and CDR2 (germline): KGHSH, LQKENI. The CDR3 has 12 residues. V lost 3 bases and J 4 bases, leaving 6 bases between the germline ends. The CDR3 DNA is TGTGCCAGCTCACCGGATCTAGAGACCCAGTACTTC. This gives the protein CASSPDLETQYF.

J is TRBJ2-7 and V is TRBV7-9; 9 nucleotides align to TRBD1. The CDR3 spans 15 residues. The germline V gene encodes CDR1 SEHNR and CDR2 FQNEAQ (reference sequence). J lost 2 bases, V lost 4 bases, and 6 bases had no gene match. Here the CDR3 reads CASSSQGAETYEQYF. The DNA for the CDR3 is TGTGCCAGCAGCTCACAGGGGGCAGAGACCTACGAGCAGTACTTC.

The J gene is TRBJ2-7, the V gene TRBV4-1, with a weak D call TRBD2 (5 bases). V was shortened by 0 bases and J by 4 bases, with 16 bases between the two germline ends. CDR1 and CDR2 from the germline V gene are MGHRA and YSYEKL. The CDR3 consists of 16 residues. The CDR3 sequence is CASSQDRAGSVYEQYF. The CDR3 DNA reads TGCGCCAGCAGCCAAGATCGGGCAGGTAGCGTTTACGAGCAGTACTTC.